One sample yielded the 6 T cell receptor beta chains listed below, sequenced in a study of shared clonotypes between healthy human individuals. CD45RO-negative, CCR7-selected cells formed the naive CD8 fraction, which excluded terminally differentiated effector memory CD45RA+ cells. Measured with immunoSEQ multiplex PCR; TCRdb has only the in-frame clones, and not every one. The repertoire has about 2.2 million clones, approximately 94% of them found once; the top ten carry around 1.7%. The source material was naive CD8+ T cells from PBMCs. The receptor source for this set is a man aged 18 to 30 in good health. Some clones in this sample may be carry-over from other donors' samples.

The V call is TRBV9, the J call TRBJ2-1; 8 positions match TRBD2. Per the germline V gene, CDR1 is SGDLS and CDR2 is YYNGEE. CDR3 size: 17 residues. The trim removed 3 bases at V and 4 bases at J, leaving 12 bases unmatched. In DNA, the CDR3 is TGTGCCAGCAGCGCCCCGTCCGCTAGCGGGCATTACAATGAGCAGTTCTTC. Amino acids: CASSAPSASGHYNEQFF.

The V gene is TRBV7-9, the J gene TRBJ1-4; 8 bases align to TRBD1. This CDR3 region has 15 residues. CDR1 SEHNR and CDR2 FQNEAQ come from the germline V gene (reference sequence). J was trimmed by 6 bases and V by 4 bases; bases with no gene match: 7. DNA of the CDR3: TGTGCCAGCAGCTCCATCAGGGGGCGTCATGAAAAACTGTTTTTT. Amino acids: CASSSIRGRHEKLFF.

The chain joins TRBV28 to TRBJ1-1, with a possible D match to TRBD1 (5 bases). The CDR3 runs to 16 residues. V gave up 4 bases and J gave up 3 bases, with 18 bases separating them. The V gene's germline CDR1 is MDHEN and CDR2 SYDVKM. The CDR3 sequence is CASSSRGLGGHTEAFF. The CDR3 DNA follows: TGTGCCAGCAGTTCTCGGGGACTGGGAGGGCACACTGAAGCTTTCTTT. The variable domain in full, completed from reference TRBV28 and TRBJ1-1, reads DVKVTQSSRYLVKRTGEKVFLECVQDMDHENMFWYRQDPGLGLRLIYFSYDVKMKEKGDIPEGYSVSREKKERFSLILESASTNQTSMYLCASSSRGLGGHTEAFFGQGTRLTVV.

The chain couples TRBV11-2 to TRBJ1-2, with D possibly being TRBD1 (5 bases). Looked up from germline, CDR1 is SGHAT and CDR2 is FQNNGV. The CDR3 spans 13 residues. V lost 1 base and J lost 6, with 9 bases in between. This chain's CDR3 is CASSLGREDGYTF. CDR3 DNA sequence: TGTGCCAGCAGCTTAGGCAGGGAAGATGGCTACACCTTC.

The genes are TRBV6-5 and TRBJ2-7, with D perhaps given as TRBD1 or TRBD2 (5 bases each). CDR3 length equals 15 residues. Germline V gives CDR1 MNHEY, CDR2 SVGAGI. V was cut by 6 bases and J by 2 bases, with 17 bases left in between. DNA for the CDR3: TGTGCCAGCAGGTACCCCCGGGACGGAACCTACGAGCAGTACTTC. Its protein product is CASRYPRDGTYEQYF.

The rearrangement joins TRBV27 to TRBJ2-1, with D possibly TRBD2 on 5 matching bases. Per germline, CDR1 MNHEY and CDR2 SMNVEV (reference sequence). V lost 3 bases and J lost 6, with 9 bases in between. The CDR3 loop spans 13 amino acids. The CDR3 here is CASSFLASNEQFF. In DNA, the CDR3 is TGTGCCAGCAGTTTTCTAGCCTCCAATGAGCAGTTCTTC.